The sequence of this T cell receptor (beta chain) was determined in a study of cytomegalovirus exposure and HLA in healthy donors. CDR1 and CDR2 (germline): LGHNA, YNFKEQ. With 0 bases clipped from V and 5 bases from J, the junction kept 15 bases outside the gene matches. The CDR3 is 20 amino acids. PCR used 60 Vbeta primers and 13 Jbeta primers. Some clones are missing from TCRdb's copy, which holds only in-frame ones; the method was immunoSEQ multiplex PCR. The sample lists 150,000 to 200,000 clones, nearly 80% occurring once. The sequenced material came from PBMCs. The chain couples TRBV4-2 to TRBJ2-3, with TRBD2 identical over 12 bases. The receptor was isolated from a female donor in good health and CMV-seronegative. The chain's CDR3 is CASSQERPGLAGGPRDTQYF. The CDR3 DNA reads as TGTGCCAGCAGCCAAGAGCGGCCGGGGCTAGCGGGGGGGCCGAGAGATACGCAGTATTTT.